This TCR beta chain was retrieved from a study of OX40 agonist ivuxolimab in advanced cancers. Study in general: Partial responses occurred in Three dose-escalation patients, one with hepatocellular carcinoma and two with cutaneous melanoma.

This clone was detected once. Its antigen remains unidentified. The V gene lost 0 bases and the J gene lost 2 bases, with 26 bases spanning the gap. Germline loops: CDR1 SGHRS, CDR2 YFSETQ. The CDR3 contains 20 residues. Overall study results and limits: At 0.1 to 3.0 mg/kg, CD4+ and CD8+ blood T cells expanded clonally by week 6.

Libraries were prepared by immunoSEQ multiplex PCR; TCRdb keeps only in-frame clonotypes and omits some of them. The sample lists 65,000 to 80,000 clones, over 90% seen once, with under 8% in the top ten. This sequence was found in an adult with an advanced solid tumor such as melanoma, head and neck, liver or kidney cancer. Sequences were derived from CD4+ or CD8+ T cells sorted from blood, sampled in a trial of the OX40 agonist ivuxolimab. The genes are TRBV5-1 and TRBJ1-2; possibly TRBD1 for D (5 bases). The CDR3 is CASSLDPDRPGRKGNYGYTF. In DNA form, the CDR3 reads TGCGCCAGCAGCTTGGATCCCGATAGGCCAGGGCGGAAAGGAAACTATGGCTACACCTTC.